This TCR beta chain appears in the sequencing data of a study of blood T cell repertoires in COVID-19 (dated by TCRdb to the early 2020s). About the study as a whole: Samples covering the acute and convalescent phases of COVID-19 were provided by collaborators in the United States, Italy and Spain. The prospective study material was composed of cDNA or gDNA derived from T cells, B-cell-depleted T cells, or PBMCs. Subjects who had been exposed to COVID-19, were actively infected with it, or had recovered from it provided the deeply sampled blood TCRbeta repertoires that made up the dataset. The repertoires were made available in a free public database intended to serve as a resource for research on the immune response to SARS-CoV-2. Samples came from the ongoing ImmuneRACE study (first 160 participants) plus 1,254 subjects from 6 global collaborators. Sample metadata almost always included a de-identified subject ID, COVID-19 status, age in years and sex. HLA class I and class II types, where available, came from metadata supplied by the sample provider rather than from assay-based typing.

Trimming removed 5 bases from V and 0 bases from J; the gene matches leave 7 bases unexplained. The CDR3 holds 18 amino acids from the cysteine to the phenylalanine. The entry retains the CDR3 DNA only, 54 bases that are in frame from base 1. According to the germline V gene, CDR1 reads SGHTA and CDR2 reads FQGTGA. Results the study describes overall, beyond this receptor: The quantity of clinical and demographic metadata differed by source and by participant and was supplied without curation.

Points on this clone: Its antigen is still unknown. No qualities accompany the bases; no much larger clone lies one base away.

Whole blood was collected in K2EDTA tubes by collaborating institutions according to the institutions' own protocols. For TCRbeta analysis, collaborators shipped samples as frozen whole blood, isolated PBMCs, or DNA extracted from either of those sample types. TCRbeta CDR3 regions were amplified from genomic DNA by means of the immunoSEQ Assay, a bias-controlled multiplex PCR. The source study handled its data this way. Within the assay, amplification of reference gene primers was used to estimate how many nucleated cells each sample contained. To quantify the absolute abundance of each unique TCRbeta CDR3 rearrangement, sequence reads were collapsed and filtered. For each sample, productive Simpson clonality was calculated as the square root of Simpson's diversity index across productive rearrangements. This immuneACCESS table, as held by TCRdb, lists in-frame sequences with V and J called but not all clones. Of the missing ones, under half trace to an unresolved V gene in checked studies; the others have no known cause. Clone size and the V and J calls come from that table; the DNA yielded D and trimming. The sample table shows 65,000 to 85,000 clones, and roughly 90% are seen once. The biggest ten clones account for roughly 2.5% of the sample.

The sequence was collected from a human donor in a cohort sampled during active COVID-19. Sequences were obtained from peripheral blood. The receptor chain draws on TRBV7-3 and TRBJ2-3, with TRBD2 matching 14 junction bases. The encoded CDR3 is CASSPQGLAGGSTDTQYF. The DNA sequence follows: TGTGCCAGCAGCCCCCAAGGACTAGCGGGAGGTAGCACAGATACGCAGTATTTT.